Listed here are 3 T cell receptor delta chains from one sample, sequenced in a study of gamma-delta chains in newborns, infants, children. TCRdb re-identified clones in the reads via CATT. Of 9,000 to 9,500 delta-chain clones in the sample, 20% to 25% were seen once. Sequenced input: blood. These receptors all stem from a child who was a newborn, infant or young child, either healthy, febrile or measles-vaccinated (not recorded which).

This clone was detected a few times. Other DNA sequences in the same sample also yield this CDR3. This chain connects TRDV2 to TRDJ1; 7 bases agree with TRDD3. Germline CDR1 is GEAIGNYY and CDR2 is EKD. The CDR3 length is 16 residues. Trimming cost V 0 bases and J 0 bases; bases outside gene matches: 6. The CDR3 loop is CACDTVMLGDTDKLIF. The CDR3 DNA reads TGTGCCTGTGACACCGTCATGCTGGGGGACACCGATAAACTCATCTTT.

Remarks on this clone: The same CDR3 can be traced to other DNA sequences in this sample. The gene calls are TRDV2 and TRDJ3, with 7 bases lining up with TRDD3. There are 18 residues in the CDR3. Trimming at V came to 0 bases and at J to 0 bases, leaving 4 bases not matched to a gene. CDR1 and CDR2 from the germline V gene are GEAIGNYY and EKD. The CDR3 sequence is CACDTVGESSWDTRQMFF. Written as DNA, the CDR3 is TGTGCCTGTGACACCGTGGGGGAGAGCTCCTGGGACACCCGACAGATGTTTTTC.

Regarding this clone: This may come from a read error, since a much larger clone is one base off. The chain has TRDV2 and TRDJ1, with 8 bases lining up with TRDD3. CDR3 length: 17 residues. After removal of 3 bases from V and 0 bases from J, the junction contained 11 bases not matched to a gene. In germline, CDR1 is GEAIGNYY, CDR2 EKD. This CDR3 is CACDASTGGPYTDKLIF. The CDR3 nucleotides read TGTGCCTGTGACGCCAGTACTGGGGGGCCGTACACCGATAAACTCATCTTT.